The next 32 T cell receptor beta chains were all read from a single sample in a study of Graves' ophthalmopathy and Graves' hyperthyroidism. Amplification targeted the TCR beta CDR3 regions, with RNA transcripts as the source material. HTBI primers were used in a first-round RT-PCR, which preceded a second-round multiplex PCR. TCRdb fed the multiplex PCR reads into MiXCR, producing one record per CDR3 protein. Among hundreds of thousands of distinct CDR3 sequences listed, around a fifth were seen once. The specimen sequenced was peripheral blood. These receptors originate from a woman between 18 and 29 years old with stable Graves' hyperthyroidism. Some clones in this sample may be carry-over from other donors' samples.

This clonotype has ten or more counts. The chain has TRBV28 and TRBJ2-5; D possibly corresponds to TRBD1 (6 bases). This CDR3 is built from 13 residues. CDR1 is MDHEN and CDR2 is SYDVKM in the germline V gene. Deletions cut 6 bases from V and 6 bases from J, with 14 bases between. The CDR3: CASRFSGAKTQYF. CDR3 sequence (DNA): TGTGCCAGCAGGTTCTCAGGGGCGAAGACCCAGTACTTC.

In this sample, this clonotype turned up many times. This chain connects TRBV7-2 to TRBJ1-2, with D possibly TRBD1 on 6 matching bases. V lost 4 bases and J 2 bases, leaving 14 bases between the germline ends. CDR1 SGHTA and CDR2 FQGNSA come from the germline V gene. The CDR3 sequence is 15 residues long. The CDR3 region has the DNA TGTGCCAGCAGCTACGAACAGGGTTGGAACTATGGCTACACCTTC. This sequence encodes CASSYEQGWNYGYTF.

As concerns this clonotype: The conserved closing phenylalanine or tryptophan is absent in this CDR3, likely reflecting a read error. This chain uses TRBV6-5 with TRBJ1-2; D is uncertain. V lost 0 bases to trimming and J lost 4 bases, with 15 bases between them. The CDR3 is made up of 16 amino acids. Germline V CDR1 and CDR2: MNHEY, SVGAGI. The CDR3 DNA sequence: TGTGCCAGCAGTTACTCTCAAGGCGAAACACTCTATGGCTACACCGAC. Encoded protein: CASSYSQGETLYGYTD.

About this clonotype itself: The junction departs from the called germline gene at one end, perhaps through a read error. The chain carries TRBV5-1 and TRBJ2-5; 9 nucleotides agree with TRBD2. The CDR3 extends over 14 amino acids. The germline gives CDR1 SGHRS, CDR2 YFSETQ. CDR3 protein: CASSQLAGQETKYF. CDR3 DNA sequence: TGCGCCAGCAGCCAACTAGCGGGCCAAGAGACCAAGTACTTC. The full variable domain, with the rest looked up from reference TRBV5-1 and TRBJ2-5, is KAGVTQTPRYLIKTRGQQVTLSCSPISGHRSVSWYQQTPGQGLQFLFEYFSETQRNKGNFPGRFSGRQFSNSRSEMNVSTLELGDSALYLCASSQLAGQETKYFGPGTRLLVL.

This clonotype was detected ten times or more. This sequence joins TRBV2 and TRBJ2-2; the D is unclear. V was cut by 3 bases and J by 3 bases, with 5 bases left in between. Germline-derived CDR1 and CDR2 are SNHLY and FYNNEI. The CDR3 length is 13 residues. This chain's CDR3 is CASSEWHTGELFF. The CDR3 DNA follows: TGTGCCAGCAGTGAGTGGCACACCGGGGAGCTGTTTTTT.

The rearrangement links TRBV18 to TRBJ1-1; 9 bases agree with TRBD1. CDR3 length equals 14 residues. The germline V gene encodes CDR1 KGHSH and CDR2 LQKENI. Unmatched junction bases numbered 4, after V lost 4 bases and J lost 4 bases. The CDR3 DNA reads as TGTGCCAGCTCACGAACAGGGGGCGTCACTGAAGCTTTCTTT. Amino acids: CASSRTGGVTEAFF. The entire variable domain, with the rest obtained from reference TRBV18 and TRBJ1-1, is as follows: NAGVMQNPRHLVRRRGQEARLRCSPMKGHSHVYWYRQLPEEGLKFMVYLQKENIIDESGMPKERFSAEFPKEGPSILRIQQVVRGDSAAYFCASSRTGGVTEAFFGQGTRLTVV.

Concerning this clonotype itself: The germline gene is not matched at one end of the junction; a read error may be the cause. The V gene is TRBV7-9, the J gene TRBJ2-4; the D gene is possibly TRBD1 (7 bases). The CDR3 is 14 residues long. CDR1 is SEHNR and CDR2 is FQNEAQ in the germline V gene (reference sequence). The DNA for the CDR3 is TGTGCCAGCAGCCCTTCGGGGGACAGAAACATTAAGTACTTC. Its protein is CASSPSGDRNIKYF.

The genes are TRBV4-1 and TRBJ1-5; 10 bases are a match to TRBD1. The germline V gene has CDR1 MGHRA and CDR2 YSYEKL. V lost 0 bases, J lost 3 bases, and 5 bases stayed unmatched. CDR3 length: 17 amino acids. CDR3 residues: CASSQDRQGAFNQPQHF. In DNA form, the CDR3 reads TGCGCCAGCAGCCAAGATAGACAGGGGGCCTTCAATCAGCCCCAGCATTTT.

The table lists this clonotype with a few counts. The chain couples TRBV12-3 or TRBV12-4 to TRBJ1-5, with D hard to call. V lost 2 bases to trimming and J lost 0 bases, with 8 bases between them. CDR3 length equals 15 residues. In DNA, the CDR3 is TGTGCCAGCAGTTTACCAGAGAATAGCAATCAGCCCCAGCATTTT. Translated: CASSLPENSNQPQHF.

This clonotype has only a few counts. The chain employs TRBV27 and TRBJ2-5; maybe TRBD1 (6 bases). This CDR3 has 16 amino acids. V was clipped by 1 base and J by 1 base, with 13 bases between them. In germline, CDR1 is MNHEY, CDR2 SMNVEV (reference sequence). CDR3 sequence: CASSLWGQGPQETQYF. The CDR3 nucleotides are TGTGCCAGCAGTTTATGGGGGCAGGGGCCCCAAGAGACCCAGTACTTC.

This clonotype was recorded many times. V gene TRBV4-1 combines with J gene TRBJ2-5; 8 bases map to TRBD2. From germline, CDR1 is MGHRA and CDR2 YSYEKL. The J segment lost 5 bases and the V segment lost 3 bases, leaving 8 bases of the junction unmatched. The CDR3 has 15 residues. DNA for the CDR3: TGCGCCAGCAGCCATACAACTAGCGGATGGGAGACCCAGTACTTC. Amino acids: CASSHTTSGWETQYF.

The CDR3 loop reads CASSRQGVNYEQYF. CDR3 DNA sequence: TGTGCCAGCTCACGCCAGGGGGTTAACTACGAGCAGTACTTC. The chain joins TRBV18 to TRBJ2-7, with 7 bases aligning to TRBD1. The CDR3 loop spans 14 amino acids. The germline V gene encodes CDR1 KGHSH and CDR2 LQKENI. V gave up 4 bases and J gave up 3 bases; unmatched junction bases: 6.

This clonotype was counted many times. In nucleotides, the CDR3 is TGTGCCAGCAGCCATCGGAACCAAGAGACCCAGTACTTC. Translated, it gives CASSHRNQETQYF. The chain carries TRBV3-1 and TRBJ2-5; no definite D call. CDR3 length equals 13 residues. Trimming cost V 3 bases and J 0 bases, with 5 bases left between them. Germline values: CDR1 LGHDT, CDR2 YNNKEL (reference sequence).

This clonotype was counted ten times or more. CDR3 DNA sequence: TGTGCTAGTGGCTCCCGGGGGGAGTCCTACGAGCAGTACTTC. Protein: CASGSRGESYEQYF. The chain couples TRBV12-5 to TRBJ2-7; 7 nucleotides agree with TRBD2. V dropped 6 bases and J dropped 1; count of bases not matched to a gene: 6. There are 14 residues in the CDR3. Germline assignment: CDR1 LGHNT and CDR2 FRNRAP.

The chain employs TRBV2 and TRBJ2-2; weak D call: TRBD2 (5 bases). The CDR3 loop spans 14 amino acids. In germline, CDR1 is SNHLY, CDR2 FYNNEI. Trimming shortened V by 7 bases and J by 2 bases, and 11 bases separated the two germline ends. The DNA of the CDR3 is TGTGCCAGCAATGGGAGTCCCAACACCGGGGAGCTGTTTTTT. Its protein is CASNGSPNTGELFF. Variable domain in full (rest from reference TRBV2 and TRBJ2-2): EPEVTQTPSHQVTQMGQEVILRCVPISNHLYFYWYRQILGQKVEFLVSFYNNEISEKSEIFDDQFSVERPDGSNFTLKIRSTKLEDSAMYFCASNGSPNTGELFFGEGSRLTVL.

This clonotype has a count of ten or more. V usage is TRBV6-1 and J usage is TRBJ1-1; tentatively, D is TRBD1 (5 bases). Trimming took 2 bases from V and 3 from J, leaving 7 bases between them. CDR1 is MNHNS, CDR2 SASEGT, per germline. This CDR3 has 13 amino acids. CDR3 sequence reads: CASSERGHTEAFF. Here the CDR3 DNA reads TGTGCCAGCAGTGAACGGGGCCACACTGAAGCTTTCTTT.

This sequence joins TRBV12-3 or TRBV12-4 and TRBJ2-5; D is unresolved. The CDR3 runs 15 residues. Trimming cost V 4 bases and J 1 base, with 13 bases left between them. The DNA for the CDR3 is TGTGCCAGCAGTTCCAGCCGGCAGGCCCAAGAGACCCAGTACTTC. Residues: CASSSSRQAQETQYF.

The sample holds many counts of this clonotype. The chain recombines TRBV28 with TRBJ2-7; unclear D gene. The CDR3 sequence is 14 residues long. Looked up from germline, CDR1 is MDHEN and CDR2 is SYDVKM. Trimming pared 6 bases from V and 5 bases from J, leaving 17 bases between. CDR3 loop: CASRWALPSDEQYF. The CDR3 bases are TGTGCCAGCAGGTGGGCCCTGCCTTCGGACGAGCAGTACTTC.

This clonotype was recorded many times. The chain employs TRBV5-1 and TRBJ2-5; TRBD1 matches at 8 bases. CDR1 and CDR2 from the germline V gene are SGHRS and YFSETQ. The CDR3 spans 15 residues. Trimming took 6 bases from V and 5 from J; bases not matched to a gene: 12. The CDR3 coding sequence is TGCGCCAGCAATAGAGCAGGAGACAGGGGCGAGACCCAGTACTTC. Protein: CASNRAGDRGETQYF.

This clonotype was counted between two and nine times. The V call is TRBV19, the J call TRBJ1-1, with 9 positions matching TRBD1. The CDR3 contains 14 residues. Germline V lookup: CDR1 LNHDA, CDR2 SQIVND (reference sequence). The junction had 4 bases not matched to a gene; V was cut back by 3 bases and J by 5 bases. CDR3 bases: TGTGCCAGTAGTATGGACAGGGGAGGTACTGAAGCTTTCTTT. Translated, it gives CASSMDRGGTEAFF.

This clonotype has ten or more counts. The rearrangement uses TRBV12-3 or TRBV12-4 and TRBJ1-1, with D unclear. The CDR3 length is 13 residues. Trimming stripped 5 bases from V and 4 bases from J, with 11 bases between. The CDR3 loop is CASSPLAATEAFF. The CDR3 bases are TGTGCCAGCAGTCCGTTAGCCGCCACTGAAGCTTTCTTT.

This clonotype was detected ten times or more. The chain joins TRBV28 to TRBJ2-5, with 7 nucleotides matching TRBD1. Germline V lookup: CDR1 MDHEN, CDR2 SYDVKM. V was pared by 7 bases and J by 5 bases, with 10 bases of the junction left unmatched. The CDR3 is made up of 14 amino acids. The DNA of the CDR3 is TGTGCCAGCACTCCGGAAAGACAGGGCGAGACCCAGTACTTC. As protein: CASTPERQGETQYF.

This clonotype showed up many times. The chain combines TRBV27 with TRBJ1-1, with D possibly TRBD1 on 6 matching bases. The germline V gene encodes CDR1 MNHEY and CDR2 SMNVEV (reference sequence). Trimming pared 8 bases from V and 4 bases from J, leaving 17 bases between. The CDR3 has 14 residues. CDR3 protein: CASSSGHRVTEAFF. The DNA of the CDR3 is TGTGCCAGCTCCTCGGGACATCGGGTCACTGAAGCTTTCTTT.

This clonotype was detected ten times or more. The chain employs TRBV19 and TRBJ2-7; 8 nucleotides line up with TRBD1. The V and J ends lost 5 bases and 3 bases, in that order; junction bases with no gene match: 9. Germline V gene data show CDR1 as LNHDA and CDR2 as SQIVND (reference sequence). There are 15 residues in the CDR3. CDR3 in amino acids: CASSWTRDRNYEQYF. The CDR3 region has the DNA TGTGCCAGTAGTTGGACGAGGGACAGGAACTACGAGCAGTACTTC.

As regards this clonotype: This may come from a read error, since a much larger clone is one base off. The CDR3 does not end in the conserved phenylalanine or tryptophan, so this is likely a read error. This chain uses TRBV11-2 with TRBJ2-7; a possible D gene is TRBD2 (6 bases). CDR1 SGHAT and CDR2 FQNNGV come from the germline V gene. The CDR3 has 15 amino acids. Trimming left V 6 bases short and J 4 bases short, with 19 bases between. The CDR3 loop reads CASRSGEDGRYEQYY. The CDR3 DNA reads TGTGCCAGCAGGAGTGGGGAGGATGGGAGGTACGAGCAGTACTAC.

This clonotype was found many times. A much more abundant neighbour one base away suggests this may be a read error. The chain combines TRBV6-1 with TRBJ1-2; 7 positions agree with TRBD1. The CDR3 totals 15 residues. The ends lost 7 bases at V and 5 bases at J; junction bases unmatched: 13. The germline V gene has CDR1 MNHNS and CDR2 SASEGT. The CDR3 DNA reads as TGTGCCAGCATCTCCCGGGACAGAATTCCTTATGGCTACACCTTC. It specifies CASISRDRIPYGYTF.

The sample holds many counts of this clonotype. The rearrangement joins TRBV6-2 or TRBV6-3 to TRBJ1-2; D ambiguous. There are 12 residues in the CDR3. Germline V gene lookup returns CDR1 MNHEY and CDR2 SVGEGT. V was trimmed by 2 bases and J by 4 bases, leaving 5 bases between them. CDR3 residues: CASSYEVYGYTF. CDR3 sequence (DNA): TGTGCCAGCAGTTACGAGGTCTATGGCTACACCTTC.

The rearrangement links TRBV7-9 to TRBJ1-6, with TRBD1 as a possible D gene (5 bases). The CDR3 extends over 13 amino acids. Trimming removed 7 bases at V and 4 bases at J, with 8 bases between. Germline values: CDR1 SEHNR, CDR2 FQNEAQ (reference sequence). This CDR3 reads CASTQGYNSPLHF. Written as DNA, the CDR3 is TGTGCCAGCACCCAGGGTTATAATTCACCCCTCCACTTT.

In nucleotides, the CDR3 is TGTGCCATCAGGACTAGCGGGACCGAGACCCAGTACTTC. Translated: CAIRTSGTETQYF. The rearrangement links TRBV28 to TRBJ2-5, with 12 positions matching TRBD2. J gave up 5 bases and V 10 bases, and 5 bases lay outside the gene matches. The germline V gene encodes CDR1 MDHEN and CDR2 SYDVKM. The CDR3 totals 13 residues.

Comments on this clonotype: It may be a read error: a sequence one base away is much more abundant. This likely comes from a read error, as the CDR3 has no conserved phenylalanine or tryptophan at its end. This chain links TRBV12-3 or TRBV12-4 with TRBJ1-2; D uncertain. This CDR3 spans 13 amino acids. Trimming stripped 6 bases from V and 8 bases from J, with 16 bases between. The CDR3 nucleotides read TGTGCCAGCAGCCCTGACTCTGTTTGGGGCTACACCTTG. Translated, it gives CASSPDSVWGYTL.

The sample holds many counts of this clonotype. The CDR3 DNA reads as TGCGCCAGCAGCTACGACACCGAAGGCGAGCAGTACTTC. Amino acids: CASSYDTEGEQYF. The rearrangement uses TRBV5-1 and TRBJ2-7, with no clear D. Germline values: CDR1 SGHRS, CDR2 YFSETQ. Trimming pared 3 bases from V and 6 bases from J, leaving 13 bases between. The CDR3 sequence is 13 residues long.

This clonotype showed up many times. The chain employs TRBV9 and TRBJ1-1; maybe TRBD1 (5 bases). Trimming pared 5 bases from V and 0 bases from J, leaving 14 bases between. Germline CDR1 SGDLS, CDR2 YYNGEE. The CDR3 loop spans 15 amino acids. DNA of the CDR3: TGTGCCAGCAGTCCCCCCGGGACGATGAACACTGAAGCTTTCTTT. Amino acids: CASSPPGTMNTEAFF.